The rows below give T cell receptor beta chains drawn from one sample of a study of early T cells in non-severe SARS-CoV-2 infection. TCRdb ran MiXCR on the 5' RACE reads and lists one entry per CDR3 protein. This sample yields tens of thousands of distinct CDR3 sequences, of which about 8.9% are seen a single time; roughly a sixth belongs to the top ten. The sample comprised whole blood. The receptors were gathered from an adult who was a healthcare worker with PCR-confirmed SARS-CoV-2 infection or an uninfected control (not recorded which). Each CDR3 is given with its conserved first and last residue. Fields, in order: D gene, clone size, J gene, V gene, CDR3 protein, CDR3 DNA. D genes are given only for firm matches. For some rows the clone size is stated as once, few or many, or as a class when expanded; others skip it.

NA	many	TRBJ1-3	TRBV2	CASSERGLIGNTIYF	TGTGCCAGCAGTGAACGGGGCCTGATTGGAAACACCATATATTTT
TRBD1	NA	TRBJ2-7	TRBV27	CASRITKTGPYEQYF	TGTGCCAGCAGAATTACAAAGACAGGGCCCTACGAGCAGTACTTC
TRBD2	many	TRBJ2-1	TRBV4-3	CASSPWLPGGSSYNEQFF	TGCGCCAGCAGTCCTTGGCTACCGGGAGGCAGCTCCTACAATGAGCAGTTCTTC
NA	NA	TRBJ2-7	TRBV6-6	CASSGGQYEQYF	TGTGCCAGCAGCGGAGGACAGTACGAGCAGTACTTC
NA	many	TRBJ2-1	TRBV7-9	CASSPRGSGYNEQFF	TGTGCCAGCAGCCCGAGGGGCAGCGGCTACAATGAGCAGTTCTTC
NA	many	TRBJ1-2	TRBV30	CASQGNYGYTF	TGTGCCTCCCAGGGAAACTATGGCTACACCTTC
NA	NA	TRBJ2-7	TRBV28	CASSFLGLTSYEQYF	TGTGCCAGCAGTTTCCTCGGACTAACCTCCTACGAGCAGTACTTC
NA	many	TRBJ1-2	TRBV12-3/TRBV12-4	CASSFDSYGYTF	TGTGCCAGCAGTTTCGATTCCTATGGCTACACCTTC
NA	NA	TRBJ1-1	TRBV6-1	CASRVAGSGTEAFF	TGTGCCAGCAGGGTTGCGGGTAGTGGCACTGAAGCTTTCTTT
NA	NA	TRBJ1-1	TRBV5-1	CASSRQALNTEAFF	TGCGCCAGCAGCCGACAGGCCTTGAACACTGAAGCTTTCTTT
TRBD1	NA	TRBJ2-2	TRBV28	CASSSGTAPNTGELFF	TGTGCCAGCAGTAGTGGGACAGCCCCGAACACCGGGGAGCTGTTTTTT
NA	few	TRBJ2-7	TRBV20-1	CSARVDLGNPYEQYF	TGCAGTGCTAGAGTAGATTTAGGGAACCCCTACGAGCAGTACTTC
NA	NA	TRBJ2-3	TRBV29-1	CSVCPETDTQYF	TGCAGCGTGTGCCCGGAGACAGATACGCAGTATTTT
TRBD2	NA	TRBJ2-2	TRBV9	CASSVELRLAGNTGELFF	TGTGCCAGCAGCGTAGAGCTCAGACTAGCGGGAAACACCGGGGAGCTGTTTTTT
NA	NA	TRBJ2-1	TRBV14	CASSQANEQFF	TGTGCCAGCAGCCAAGCCAATGAGCAGTTCTTC
NA	many	TRBJ2-6	TRBV29-1	CSVGVASSGANVLTF	TGCAGCGTTGGTGTCGCCAGCTCTGGGGCCAACGTCCTGACTTTC
NA	NA	TRBJ2-5	TRBV24-1	CTTGTSIGQETQYF	TGTACCACCGGTACTAGTATCGGCCAAGAGACCCAGTACTTC
NA	NA	TRBJ1-5	TRBV2	CASSERRQPQHF	TGTGCCAGCAGTGAACGGCGGCAGCCCCAGCATTTT
NA	many	TRBJ1-5	TRBV20-1	CSARDGRNQPQHF	TGCAGTGCTAGAGATGGCAGGAATCAGCCCCAGCATTTT
TRBD1	many	TRBJ2-1	TRBV9	CASSVGLAPGQRSYNEQFF	TGTGCCAGCAGCGTAGGGTTGGCCCCGGGACAGCGATCTTACAATGAGCAGTTCTTC
NA	many	TRBJ2-6	TRBV10-3	CAISERGTSGANVLTF	TGTGCCATCAGTGAACGTGGGACCTCTGGGGCCAACGTCCTGACTTTC
NA	many	TRBJ1-1	TRBV11-2	CASKAENAFF	TGTGCCAGCAAAGCGGAAAACGCTTTCTTT
TRBD2	NA	TRBJ2-7	TRBV7-9	CASRPGTSAGAGKQYF	TGTGCCAGCAGGCCCGGGACTAGCGCCGGGGCGGGTAAGCAGTACTTC
NA	many	TRBJ1-1	TRBV7-2	CASSARQRMNTEAFF	TGTGCCAGCAGCGCCCGACAACGAATGAACACTGAAGCTTTCTTT
TRBD1	NA	TRBJ1-5	TRBV9	CASSAGGSNQPQHF	TGTGCCAGCAGCGCAGGGGGTAGCAATCAGCCCCAGCATTTT
NA	few	TRBJ2-4	TRBV7-2	CASSLVGQGRNVQYF	TGTGCCAGCAGCTTAGTTGGGCAGGGACGCAATGTTCAGTACTTC
TRBD2	few	TRBJ2-1	TRBV4-2	CASSQGAGGAYSYNEQFF	TGTGCCAGCAGCCAAGGAGCGGGAGGGGCCTACTCCTACAATGAGCAGTTCTTC
NA	many	TRBJ2-5	TRBV21-1	CASSKVGLGGETQYF	TGTGCCAGCAGCAAAGTGGGGCTGGGCGGGGAGACCCAGTACTTC
TRBD2	NA	TRBJ2-1	TRBV6-2/TRBV6-3	CASSYRPGTTSNEQFF	TGTGCCAGCAGTTACCGTCCCGGGACTACCTCCAATGAGCAGTTCTTC
NA	many	TRBJ2-7	TRBV28	CASSLWGKQSYEQYF	TGTGCCAGCAGTTTATGGGGGAAGCAGTCCTACGAGCAGTACTTC
NA	many	TRBJ1-1	TRBV20-1	CSASSVMNTEAFF	TGCAGTGCTAGCTCAGTCATGAACACTGAAGCTTTCTTT
TRBD1	NA	TRBJ1-1	TRBV6-6	CASSRPGTGGTEAFF	TGTGCCAGCAGTCGACCCGGGACAGGGGGTACTGAAGCTTTCTTT
NA	NA	TRBJ2-1	TRBV24-1	CATSDEVWNEQFF	TGTGCCACCAGTGATGAAGTCTGGAATGAGCAGTTCTTC
TRBD2	NA	TRBJ2-5	TRBV3-1	CASSQELAGGQYQETQYF	TGTGCCAGCAGCCAAGAGTTAGCGGGAGGGCAGTACCAAGAGACCCAGTACTTC
NA	many	TRBJ1-1	TRBV28	CASSNRAPTEAFF	TGTGCCAGCAGTAACAGGGCTCCCACTGAAGCTTTCTTT
TRBD1	many	TRBJ2-7	TRBV20-1	CSAPGDRGFYEQYF	TGCAGTGCCCCGGGGGACAGGGGTTTTTACGAGCAGTACTTC
NA	few	TRBJ2-1	TRBV29-1	CSVDHLEGEADNEQFF	TGCAGCGTTGATCATCTCGAAGGGGAGGCGGACAATGAGCAGTTCTTC